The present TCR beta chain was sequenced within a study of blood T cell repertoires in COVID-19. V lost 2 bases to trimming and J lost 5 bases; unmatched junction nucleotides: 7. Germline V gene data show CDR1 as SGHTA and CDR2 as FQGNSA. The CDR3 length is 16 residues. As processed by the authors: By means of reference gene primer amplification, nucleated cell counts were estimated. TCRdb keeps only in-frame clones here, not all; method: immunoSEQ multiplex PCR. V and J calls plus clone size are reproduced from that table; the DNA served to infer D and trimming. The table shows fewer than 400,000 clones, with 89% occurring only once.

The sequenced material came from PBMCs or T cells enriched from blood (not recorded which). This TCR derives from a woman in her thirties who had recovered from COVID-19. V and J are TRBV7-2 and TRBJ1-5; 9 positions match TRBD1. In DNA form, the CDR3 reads TGTGCCAGCAGCTTATGGGGACAGGGCGGGTATCAGCCCCAGCATTTT. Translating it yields CASSLWGQGGYQPQHF.